Below, 19 T cell receptor beta chains from the same sample are listed, as sequenced in a study of T cell responses to AZD1222 COVID-19 vaccine (dated by TCRdb to the early 2020s). To prepare the library, the immunoSEQ multiplex PCR assay was applied. TCRdb carries this immuneACCESS record with in-frame sequences only. Its versions omit some clonotypes, under half of them owing to an unresolved V gene in the studies checked, with the rest unexplained. The sample contains 7,500 to 9,000 clones, approximately 90% of them found a single time. Roughly 6.5% of the sample rests with the top ten. Interpreted using the paper, the time point label stands for: about 28 days (+/-7) after the second vaccine dose. Sequences were derived from peripheral blood, sampled 28 days after the second AZD1222 dose. The receptors here all came from an adult who received the AZD1222 COVID-19 vaccine.

This chain uses TRBV5-5 with TRBJ1-5; TRBD1 aligns across 7 bases. The CDR3 sequence is 16 residues long. From germline, CDR1 is SGHKS and CDR2 YYEKEE (reference sequence). V dropped 4 bases and J dropped 3; count of bases not matched to a gene: 10. CDR3 nucleotides: TGTGCCAGCAGCCCAGCCAGGGGGACCTACAATCAGCCCCAGCATTTT. Residues: CASSPARGTYNQPQHF.

The rearrangement links TRBV29-1 to TRBJ2-3; D is unresolved. CDR1 and CDR2 from the germline V gene are SQVTM and ANQGSEA. The CDR3 has 13 residues. V shed 1 base and J shed 0 bases, with 5 bases lying between them. CDR3 in amino acids: CSVEGSSTDTQYF. CDR3 sequence (DNA): TGCAGCGTTGAAGGGAGTAGCACAGATACGCAGTATTTT.

CDR3 bases: TGTGCCAGTAGTCTAAGGGGGCAGGGGATAGCCTACAATGAGCAGTTCTTC. This codes for CASSLRGQGIAYNEQFF. The chain combines TRBV19 with TRBJ2-1, with TRBD1 identical over 7 bases. Germline V gives CDR1 LNHDA, CDR2 SQIVND (reference sequence). This CDR3 region has 17 residues. The trim removed 5 bases at V and 2 bases at J, leaving 12 bases unmatched.

The chain combines TRBV27 with TRBJ2-7; 8 bases line up with TRBD1. The V gene end was trimmed by 5 bases and the J gene end by 3 bases; junction bases not matched to a gene: 6. The CDR3 contains 14 residues. Germline loops: CDR1 MNHEY, CDR2 SMNVEV (reference sequence). Here the CDR3 reads CASSTGGIRYEQYF. CDR3 sequence (DNA): TGTGCCAGCAGTACAGGGGGTATTCGCTACGAGCAGTACTTC.

The gene calls are TRBV4-2 and TRBJ2-2, with 9 bases matching TRBD2. V lost 1 base to trimming and J lost 5 bases; unmatched junction nucleotides: 14. The germline V gene encodes CDR1 LGHNA and CDR2 YNFKEQ. The CDR3 consists of 19 residues. The CDR3 bases are TGTGCCAGCAGCCAAGGCCCTAGCGGGGCCCTCGTGGTTACCGGGGAGCTGTTTTTT. It yields the protein CASSQGPSGALVVTGELFF.

The V and J genes are TRBV28 and TRBJ2-7, with TRBD2 identical over 7 bases. CDR3 length equals 14 residues. V trimming: 6 bases; J trimming: 7 bases; junction bases outside the gene matches: 12. Germline lookup yields CDR1 MDHEN and CDR2 SYDVKM. For the CDR3, the DNA is TGTGCCAGCAGCACCCGGGGGGTGCTGAGGGAGCAGTACTTC. The encoded protein is CASSTRGVLREQYF.

The rearrangement links TRBV7-2 to TRBJ1-5, with D perhaps TRBD1 (5 bases). In germline, CDR1 is SGHTA, CDR2 FQGNSA. CDR3 length: 14 amino acids. Between the trimmed V and J ends, which lost 5 bases and 11 bases, there was a span of 19 bases. The CDR3 DNA reads TGTGCCAGCAGCCCTGGGACGGATTCTTGGACCCAGCATTTT. It translates to CASSPGTDSWTQHF.

The chain links TRBV29-1 to TRBJ1-2; 7 nucleotides align to TRBD1. Germline CDR1 reads SQVTM; CDR2 reads ANQGSEA. V lost 4 bases and J lost 3; bases outside the gene matches: 11. The CDR3 loop spans 15 amino acids. CDR3 coding DNA: TGCAGCGTTGGGGATCCGAACAGGGGAGACTATGGCTACACCTTC. It codes for CSVGDPNRGDYGYTF.

J is TRBJ1-2 and V is TRBV28; perhaps TRBD1 as D (6 bases). V lost 3 bases and J 3 bases, leaving 11 bases between the germline ends. The germline V gene has CDR1 MDHEN and CDR2 SYDVKM. The length of the CDR3 is 14 residues. CDR3 protein: CASSFPDRHYGYTF. In DNA, the CDR3 is TGTGCCAGCAGTTTCCCCGACAGGCACTATGGCTACACCTTC.

V gene TRBV6-2 or TRBV6-3 combines with J gene TRBJ2-4; 8 nucleotides match TRBD1. The CDR3 is 16 residues long. Per germline, CDR1 MNHEY and CDR2 SVGEGT. The V gene end was trimmed by 5 bases and the J gene end by 3 bases; junction bases not matched to a gene: 9. CDR3 sequence: CASSPLDRGGKNIQYF. CDR3 in DNA: TGTGCCAGCAGTCCACTTGACAGGGGAGGCAAAAACATTCAGTACTTC.

This chain uses TRBV19 with TRBJ2-1; 8 bases fit TRBD1. Germline V lookup: CDR1 LNHDA, CDR2 SQIVND (reference sequence). This CDR3 comprises 15 residues. The junction had 10 bases not matched to a gene; V was cut back by 8 bases and J by 4 bases. The CDR3 loop reads CASRAGTGTYNEQFF. The DNA of the CDR3 is TGTGCCAGTCGTGCCGGGACAGGAACATACAATGAGCAGTTCTTC.

V and J are TRBV2 and TRBJ2-1, with 9 nucleotides matching TRBD2. V dropped 7 bases and J dropped 2; count of bases not matched to a gene: 9. The CDR3 runs to 16 residues. CDR1 SNHLY and CDR2 FYNNEI come from the germline V gene. CDR3 residues: CASKLASGAAYNEQFF. The CDR3 region has the DNA TGTGCCAGCAAGTTGGCTAGCGGGGCTGCCTACAATGAGCAGTTCTTC. The variable domain in full, with the rest retrieved from reference TRBV2 and TRBJ2-1, is EPEVTQTPSHQVTQMGQEVILRCVPISNHLYFYWYRQILGQKVEFLVSFYNNEISEKSEIFDDQFSVERPDGSNFTLKIRSTKLEDSAMYFCASKLASGAAYNEQFFGPGTRLTVL.

The chain carries TRBV2 and TRBJ1-6; unclear D gene. CDR3 length equals 14 residues. Germline V gene lookup returns CDR1 SNHLY and CDR2 FYNNEI. V was clipped by 1 base and J by 5 bases, with 6 bases between them. The chain's CDR3 is CASSEVQDNSPLHF. The CDR3 nucleotides are TGTGCCAGCAGTGAAGTCCAGGATAATTCACCCCTCCACTTT.

The chain recombines TRBV10-3 with TRBJ1-1; no definite D call. Trimming removed 11 bases from V and 6 bases from J, with 19 bases in between. Looked up from germline, CDR1 is ENHRY and CDR2 is SYGVKD. The CDR3 consists of 13 residues. CDR3 in DNA: TGTGCCCTCAAGGGTCAGGACGGGGCTGAAGCTTTCTTT. Its protein product is CALKGQDGAEAFF.

This sequence joins TRBV11-2 and TRBJ1-2; weak D call: TRBD1 (5 bases). CDR1 and CDR2 (germline): SGHAT, FQNNGV. The CDR3 length is 14 residues. Trimming removed 5 bases from V and 1 base from J, with 11 bases in between. The CDR3 here is CASSVQRGNYGYTF. The CDR3 bases are TGTGCCAGCAGCGTACAAAGGGGTAACTATGGCTACACCTTC.

This chain connects TRBV11-3 to TRBJ2-3, with TRBD2 matching 9 bases. CDR1 is SGHNT, CDR2 YENEEA, per germline. The CDR3 is 16 residues long. Trimming took 5 bases from V and 4 from J; bases not matched to a gene: 10. In DNA form, the CDR3 reads TGTGCCAGCAGCCCCGGGATAGCGGGAGTTGCAGATACGCAGTATTTT. This codes for CASSPGIAGVADTQYF.

The chain links TRBV5-6 to TRBJ1-3; D gene unclear. The CDR3 spans 12 residues. The V gene's germline CDR1 is SGHDT and CDR2 YYEEEE. The V and J ends lost 0 bases and 3 bases respectively, with 1 base between them. CDR3 DNA sequence: TGTGCCAGCAGCTTGGGTGGAAACACCATATATTTT. Amino acid sequence: CASSLGGNTIYF.

The chain combines TRBV6-5 with TRBJ2-5; D call uncertain. CDR1 is MNHEY and CDR2 is SVGAGI in the germline V gene. This CDR3 has 13 amino acids. The V and J ends lost 5 bases and 2 bases respectively, with 9 bases between them. The CDR3 nucleotides are TGTGCCAGCAGTCCCCAAGTTCAAGAGACCCAGTACTTC. This sequence encodes CASSPQVQETQYF.

This clone was detected a few times. One junction end does not reproduce the germline sequence, and a read error may be involved. The chain links TRBV13 to TRBJ2-5; D might be TRBD2 (6 bases). CDR3 length equals 15 residues. Germline-derived CDR1 and CDR2 are PRHDT and FYEKMQ (reference sequence). CDR3 region: CASSLSGTGVEAQYF. In nucleotides, the CDR3 is TGTGCCAGCAGCTTGAGTGGGACGGGGGTAGAGGCCCAGTACTTC.